The 30 T cell receptor beta chains in this list originate from one sample, sequenced in a study of patients and donors after allogeneic stem cell transplantation. TCRdb ran MiXCR on the RT-PCR reads and lists one entry per CDR3 protein. The data contain about 210,000 distinct CDR3 sequences, about 38% of them singletons. The sequenced material came from blood, either unsorted or a sorted T cell fraction (not recorded which). The origin of the receptors is a human donor who was either an allogeneic HSCT recipient or a stem cell or donor lymphocyte infusion donor (not recorded which). It is not recorded whose cells these are; they may come from a transplant donor.

This chain links TRBV7-3 with TRBJ1-1; 9 nucleotides agree with TRBD1. The CDR3 has 13 amino acids. The germline CDR1 and CDR2 sequences are SGHTA and FQGTGA. V trimming: 5 bases; J trimming: 4 bases; junction bases outside the gene matches: 2. DNA of the CDR3: TGTGCCAGCAGCACAGGGGGCACCACTGAAGCTTTCTTT. Residues: CASSTGGTTEAFF.

In this sample, this clonotype turned up a few times. The chain employs TRBV7-8 and TRBJ1-6, with D possibly TRBD1 on 5 matching bases. The germline V and J ends were trimmed by 5 bases and 6 bases, with 20 bases remaining between them. This CDR3 is built from 17 residues. Per the germline V gene, CDR1 is SGHVS and CDR2 is FQNEAQ. This CDR3 reads CASSTQRGGPRNSPLHF. The CDR3 nucleotides are TGTGCCAGCAGCACACAGCGTGGGGGTCCACGTAATTCACCCCTCCACTTT.

J is TRBJ1-6 and V is TRBV3-1; D gene ambiguous. CDR3 length: 15 amino acids. V dropped 3 bases and J dropped 10 bases, with 16 bases sitting between them. CDR1 and CDR2 from the germline V gene are LGHDT and YNNKEL (reference sequence). CDR3 in DNA: TGTGCCAGCAGCCAGGAACCTATTACTGGGTCACCCCTCCACTTT. It is translated as CASSQEPITGSPLHF.

The rearrangement uses TRBV7-3 and TRBJ2-2; D gene unclear. V lost 1 base to trimming and J lost 5 bases, with 8 bases between them. The CDR3 length is 14 residues. From germline, CDR1 is SGHTA and CDR2 FQGTGA. The CDR3 DNA reads TGTGCCAGCAGCTTAATAGAAGGAACCGGGGAGCTGTTTTTT. Translated: CASSLIEGTGELFF.

The chain joins TRBV6-5 to TRBJ2-7, with D maybe TRBD1 (6 bases). V lost 0 bases and J 6 bases, leaving 12 bases between the germline ends. The CDR3 has 14 residues. Germline V gives CDR1 MNHEY, CDR2 SVGAGI. Here the CDR3 DNA reads TGTGCCAGCAGTTACTCACAGGGTGCTGTCGAGCAGTACTTC. Amino acids: CASSYSQGAVEQYF.

The chain is built from TRBV7-2 and TRBJ1-2; TRBD1 agrees at 10 bases. Germline trimming cut 5 bases from V and 4 bases from J; bases unmatched to any gene: 7. CDR3 length: 15 residues. Germline CDR1 is SGHTA and CDR2 is FQGNSA. CDR3 protein: CASSARQGAGYGYTF. The DNA for the CDR3 is TGTGCCAGCAGCGCCCGACAGGGGGCGGGCTATGGCTACACCTTC.

This clonotype has ten or more counts. The V call is TRBV12-3 or TRBV12-4, the J call TRBJ1-1; weak D call: TRBD1 (6 bases). V was clipped by 8 bases and J by 2 bases, with 18 bases between them. This CDR3 is built from 15 residues. The CDR3 spells CASSQKGGINTEAFF. The CDR3 bases are TGTGCCAGCTCGCAAAAAGGGGGAATTAACACTGAAGCTTTCTTT.

This clonotype has just a few counts. The chain is built from TRBV29-1 and TRBJ1-2; 8 nucleotides line up with TRBD1. V shed 6 bases and J 7 bases; nucleotides not matched to a gene: 10. There are 13 residues in the CDR3. Looked up from germline, CDR1 is SQVTM and CDR2 is ANQGSEA. CDR3 nucleotides: TGCAGCGTCGAAAGCAGGGGGCGAGCTGGCTACACCTTC. The encoded protein is CSVESRGRAGYTF.

This clonotype came up a few times. The chain couples TRBV20-1 to TRBJ1-1; possibly TRBD1 for D (6 bases). CDR1 and CDR2 (germline): DFQATT, SNEGSKA (reference sequence). The CDR3 has 11 residues. V lost 3 bases, J lost 11 bases, and 13 bases lay in between. The DNA for the CDR3 is TGCAGTGCTAGGGAATGGACAGCCGCTTTCTTT. Amino acid sequence: CSAREWTAAFF.

V gene TRBV15 combines with J gene TRBJ2-5; D not certain. The V gene lost 5 bases and the J gene lost 5 bases, with 12 bases spanning the gap. CDR1 is LNHNV and CDR2 is YYDKDF in the germline V gene (reference sequence). The CDR3 totals 13 residues. The CDR3 loop is CATSLLGLETQYF. DNA for the CDR3: TGTGCCACCAGCCTACTGGGGTTGGAGACCCAGTACTTC.

This clonotype was seen just once. The V call is TRBV7-9, the J call TRBJ2-2; 7 bases fit TRBD1. The CDR3 is 13 residues long. The V gene end was trimmed by 4 bases and the J gene end by 9 bases; junction bases not matched to a gene: 5. CDR1 SEHNR and CDR2 FQNEAQ come from the germline V gene (reference sequence). This CDR3 reads CASSSGQTRELFF. For the CDR3, the DNA is TGTGCCAGCAGCTCGGGACAGACTCGGGAGCTGTTTTTT.

This clonotype occurred a few times. The genes are TRBV12-3 or TRBV12-4 and TRBJ1-5, with 12 nucleotides matching TRBD1. With 6 bases clipped from V and 4 bases from J, the junction kept 1 base outside the gene matches. This CDR3 is built from 14 residues. The CDR3 spells CASRGQGANQPQHF. CDR3 nucleotide sequence: TGTGCCAGCAGGGGACAGGGGGCGAATCAGCCCCAGCATTTT.

This clonotype was observed a handful of times. The V call is TRBV12-3 or TRBV12-4, the J call TRBJ1-5; D is uncertain. This CDR3 comprises 14 residues. With 7 bases removed from V and 7 bases from J, the gap between germline ends came to 17 bases. In nucleotides, the CDR3 is TGTGCCAGCACCTGGACGGGAAGCAGCCAGCCCCAGCATTTT. This translates into CASTWTGSSQPQHF.

The chain joins TRBV20-1 to TRBJ2-1; 7 bases align to TRBD1. Germline loops: CDR1 DFQATT, CDR2 SNEGSKA (reference sequence). The V gene end was trimmed by 6 bases and the J gene end by 14 bases; junction bases not matched to a gene: 10. The CDR3 has 11 amino acids. The CDR3 nucleotides are TGCAGTGCCAATACCGGACAGGAGAAGTTCTTC. Its translation is CSANTGQEKFF.

The CDR3 loop reads CASSGRTGRVEQYF. The CDR3 nucleotides are TGTGCCAGCAGCGGTAGGACAGGCAGGGTCGAGCAGTACTTC. The chain recombines TRBV28 with TRBJ2-7; 7 nucleotides align to TRBD1. This CDR3 has 14 residues. The V and J ends lost 6 bases and 6 bases, in that order; junction bases with no gene match: 11. The germline CDR1 and CDR2 sequences are MDHEN and SYDVKM. Together with reference TRBV28 and TRBJ2-7, the CDR3 gives the full variable domain: DVKVTQSSRYLVKRTGEKVFLECVQDMDHENMFWYRQDPGLGLRLIYFSYDVKMKEKGDIPEGYSVSREKKERFSLILESASTNQTSMYLCASSGRTGRVEQYFGPGTRLTVT.

J is TRBJ1-1 and V is TRBV5-1; the match to TRBD1 covers 9 bases. Losses at the gene ends were 3 bases for V and 8 bases for J; bases not matched to a gene: 2. The germline CDR1 and CDR2 sequences are SGHRS and YFSETQ. The CDR3 consists of 12 residues. The CDR3 is CASSSGTGEAFF. The CDR3 nucleotides are TGCGCCAGCAGCTCTGGGACAGGGGAAGCTTTCTTT.

This rearrangement joins TRBV7-3 to TRBJ1-4, with 7 bases that match TRBD1. The CDR3 is made up of 16 amino acids. Germline V gene data show CDR1 as SGHTA and CDR2 as FQGTGA. The V segment lost 8 bases and the J segment 3 bases; nucleotides outside the gene matches: 12. CDR3 loop: CASQRRGTTANEKLFF. For the CDR3, the DNA is TGTGCCAGCCAACGCAGGGGGACGACGGCTAATGAAAAACTGTTTTTT.

V usage is TRBV24-1 and J usage is TRBJ2-2; 9 nucleotides agree with TRBD1. Germline V gene sequence: CDR1 KGHDR, CDR2 SFDVKD. Unmatched junction bases numbered 8, after V lost 7 bases and J lost 6 bases. This CDR3 spans 15 amino acids. The CDR3 coding sequence is TGTGCCACCAGGGACACAGGGGGCCAGTCCGGGGAGCTGTTTTTT. Protein product: CATRDTGGQSGELFF.

The V and J genes are TRBV5-1 and TRBJ2-1; D gene uncertain. V dropped 2 bases and J dropped 5 bases, with 2 bases sitting between them. The germline gives CDR1 SGHRS, CDR2 YFSETQ. The CDR3 consists of 11 residues. The CDR3 DNA sequence: TGCGCCAGCAGCTTCGACAATGAGCAGTTCTTC. This encodes CASSFDNEQFF.

The table lists this clonotype with a few counts. The chain carries TRBV7-2 and TRBJ2-1, with TRBD1 matching 9 bases. The CDR3 contains 16 residues. V lost 5 bases to trimming and J lost 4 bases; unmatched junction nucleotides: 9. The germline CDR1 and CDR2 sequences are SGHTA and FQGNSA. CDR3 in DNA: TGTGCCAGCAGCCAACAGGGGGCCCCCCAGTACAATGAGCAGTTCTTC. Translation: CASSQQGAPQYNEQFF.

The chain links TRBV20-1 to TRBJ2-1, with D uncertain. CDR3 size: 9 residues. Germline V lookup: CDR1 DFQATT, CDR2 SNEGSKA (reference sequence). Deletions cut 2 bases from V and 10 bases from J, with 3 bases between. The CDR3 loop reads CSARHEQFF. In DNA, the CDR3 is TGCAGTGCTAGACACGAGCAGTTCTTC.

This clonotype was detected a few times. The chain employs TRBV15 and TRBJ2-3; 7 bases are a match to TRBD1. The CDR3 sequence is 16 residues long. CDR1 is LNHNV and CDR2 is YYDKDF in the germline V gene (reference sequence). V trimming: 9 bases; J trimming: 0 bases; junction bases outside the gene matches: 12. CDR3 sequence (DNA): TGTGCCACGGGAAACGACAGGGCCACTAGCACAGATACGCAGTATTTT. This codes for CATGNDRATSTDTQYF.

There are a few counts of this clonotype. As DNA, the CDR3 is TGCGCCAGCAGCCAGCGGGGGGCGAGCACTGAAGCTTTCTTT. It encodes CASSQRGASTEAFF. J is TRBJ1-1 and V is TRBV4-1; weak D call: TRBD1 (6 bases). The germline V and J ends were trimmed by 3 bases and 4 bases, with 12 bases remaining between them. The germline V gene has CDR1 MGHRA and CDR2 YSYEKL. CDR3 length: 14 residues.

This chain uses TRBV7-3 with TRBJ1-6; D perhaps matches TRBD1 (6 bases). V lost 5 bases and J lost 7, with 15 bases in between. Germline V gives CDR1 SGHTA, CDR2 FQGTGA. This CDR3 has 15 amino acids. CDR3 residues: CASSPQGKGNSPLHF. The CDR3 DNA follows: TGTGCCAGCAGCCCGCAGGGGAAGGGGAATTCACCCCTCCACTTT.

This clonotype was counted a few times. This chain joins TRBV12-3 or TRBV12-4 and TRBJ1-4; TRBD1 matches 7 bases. With 10 bases clipped from V and 5 bases from J, the junction kept 7 bases outside the gene matches. This CDR3 has 13 residues. CDR3 sequence (DNA): TGTGCCACGAGACAGGGACTGAATGAAAAACTGTTTTTT. Its protein product is CATRQGLNEKLFF.

The CDR3 bases are TGTGCCAGCAGCCCTCGGGCAGGGGAGGTGGGGTACAATGAGCAGTTCTTC. Amino acids: CASSPRAGEVGYNEQFF. The chain recombines TRBV7-8 with TRBJ2-1; D is tentatively TRBD1 or TRBD2 (6 bases each). CDR1 and CDR2 (germline): SGHVS, FQNEAQ. Trimming stripped 5 bases from V and 4 bases from J, with 21 bases between. The CDR3 runs 17 residues.

Only one count was recorded for this clonotype. The V call is TRBV7-2, the J call TRBJ1-1; D uncertain. Trimming shortened V by 7 bases and J by 7 bases, and 10 bases separated the two germline ends. Germline loops: CDR1 SGHTA, CDR2 FQGNSA. This CDR3 is built from 11 residues. DNA for the CDR3: TGTGCCAGCATTTTAGCAGTTGAAGCTTTCTTT. The encoded protein is CASILAVEAFF. Full variable domain (rest looked up from reference TRBV7-2 and TRBJ1-1): GAGVSQSPSNKVTEKGKDVELRCDPISGHTALYWYRQSLGQGLEFLIYFQGNSAPDKSGLPSDRFSAERTGGSVSTLTIQRTQQEDSAVYLCASILAVEAFFGQGTRLTVV.

V usage is TRBV9 and J usage is TRBJ2-3; 14 nucleotides match TRBD2. From germline, CDR1 is SGDLS and CDR2 YYNGEE. With V trimmed by 0 bases and J by 8 bases, 8 bases remained unmatched. This CDR3 comprises 17 residues. CDR3 region: CASSVGGTSGGTPTQYF. DNA for the CDR3: TGTGCCAGCAGCGTAGGTGGGACTAGCGGGGGAACACCTACGCAGTATTTT.

The rearrangement uses TRBV20-1 and TRBJ1-3, with D hard to call. With 6 bases removed from V and 0 bases from J, the gap between germline ends came to 9 bases. The germline V gene has CDR1 DFQATT and CDR2 SNEGSKA (reference sequence). The CDR3 consists of 13 residues. This chain's CDR3 is CSAQESSGNTIYF. The CDR3 bases are TGCAGTGCACAAGAAAGCTCTGGAAACACCATATATTTT.

This clonotype was observed a handful of times. The V gene is TRBV12-3 or TRBV12-4, the J gene TRBJ1-2, with 7 positions matching TRBD1. This CDR3 has 15 amino acids. Trimming removed 3 bases from V and 5 bases from J; junction bases left unmatched: 9. The CDR3 spells CASSLGETGPYGYTF. The DNA for the CDR3 is TGTGCCAGCAGTTTGGGGGAGACAGGGCCATATGGCTACACCTTC.